The 20 T cell receptor beta chains listed next were all sequenced from one sample in a study of graft-versus-host responses after intestinal transplantation. Their recognized antigens are unknown. The repertoire was sequenced with immunoSEQ multiplex PCR; TCRdb's copy has only in-frame clones and lacks some. The data show some 80,000 clones, approximately 89% seen once. The sequencing here drew on unstimulated CD8+ T cells sorted from spleen or lymph node cells, taken before transplant. The receptors here all came from a human donor who was the organ donor for an intestinal transplant.

This clone was seen only once. This sequence joins TRBV29-1 and TRBJ1-2; D might be TRBD1 (5 bases). The ends were cut back, 0 bases at V and 4 bases at J, with 18 bases in the middle. The CDR3 sequence is 16 residues long. In germline, CDR1 is SQVTM, CDR2 ANQGSEA. The CDR3 protein is CSVEDFGDPFVYGYTF. CDR3 sequence (DNA): TGCAGCGTTGAAGATTTTGGGGACCCTTTCGTCTATGGCTACACCTTC. Complete variable domain (other parts from reference TRBV29-1 and TRBJ1-2): SAVISQKPSRDICQRGTSLTIQCQVDSQVTMMFWYRQQPGQSLTLIATANQGSEATYESGFVIDKFPISRPNLTFSTLTVSNMSPEDSSIYLCSVEDFGDPFVYGYTFGSGTRLTVV.

This chain joins TRBV7-9 and TRBJ2-3; D might be TRBD1 (5 bases). There are 17 residues in the CDR3. The ends were cut back, 5 bases at V and 2 bases at J, with 20 bases in the middle. Germline V lookup: CDR1 SEHNR, CDR2 FQNEAQ (reference sequence). This chain's CDR3 is CASSPPVLGLLTDTQYF. The CDR3 DNA reads as TGTGCCAGCAGCCCCCCTGTCTTGGGGCTACTCACAGATACGCAGTATTTT.

The V gene is TRBV5-4, the J gene TRBJ1-1; 8 positions agree with TRBD1. The J segment lost 0 bases and the V segment lost 4 bases, leaving 5 bases of the junction unmatched. The CDR3 totals 15 residues. Germline assignment: CDR1 SGHNT and CDR2 YYREEE (reference sequence). This CDR3 reads CASSTWTGMNTEAFF. CDR3 in DNA: TGTGCCAGCAGCACCTGGACAGGGATGAACACTGAAGCTTTCTTT.

CDR3 protein: CASSLVSGIDEQYF. CDR3 coding DNA: TGCGCCAGCAGCTTGGTGTCCGGGATCGACGAGCAGTACTTC. The chain couples TRBV5-1 to TRBJ2-7, with D tentatively TRBD2 (5 bases). Germline-derived CDR1 and CDR2 are SGHRS and YFSETQ. V lost 0 bases, J lost 5 bases, and 12 bases lay in between. This CDR3 comprises 14 residues.

As concerns this clone: The same CDR3 also results from other DNA sequences found in this sample. V gene TRBV7-9 combines with J gene TRBJ2-1; 8 nucleotides match TRBD2. J lost 3 bases, V lost 5 bases, and 6 bases had no gene match. CDR1 SEHNR and CDR2 FQNEAQ come from the germline V gene (reference sequence). This CDR3 is 15 amino acids long. Written as DNA, the CDR3 is TGTGCCAGCAGCCCCAGCGGGAGCAGCTACAATGAGCAGTTCTTC. The encoded protein is CASSPSGSSYNEQFF. The variable domain in full, completed from reference TRBV7-9 and TRBJ2-1, reads DTGVSQNPRHKITKRGQNVTFRCDPISEHNRLYWYRQTLGQGPEFLTYFQNEAQLEKSRLLSDRFSAERPKGSFSTLEIQRTEQGDSAMYLCASSPSGSSYNEQFFGPGTRLTVL.

CDR3 sequence reads: CASSITSGTVYTEAFF. In DNA form, the CDR3 reads TGTGCCAGTAGTATCACCTCCGGGACAGTATACACTGAAGCTTTCTTT. The V gene is TRBV19, the J gene TRBJ1-1, with 7 positions matching TRBD1. This CDR3 has 16 amino acids. J lost 3 bases, V lost 3 bases, and 10 bases had no gene match. Germline V gene data show CDR1 as LNHDA and CDR2 as SQIVND (reference sequence).

The chain has TRBV7-6 and TRBJ2-3; no definite D call. V was clipped by 5 bases and J by 2 bases, with 11 bases between them. CDR3 length: 14 amino acids. Germline V gives CDR1 SGHVS, CDR2 FNYEAQ. For the CDR3, the DNA is TGTGCCAGCAGCCAACGACCACTCACAGATACGCAGTATTTT. Translation: CASSQRPLTDTQYF.

This sequence joins TRBV29-1 and TRBJ2-1; no clear D. The CDR3 sequence is 13 residues long. V lost 2 bases and J 3 bases, leaving 8 bases between the germline ends. CDR1 is SQVTM, CDR2 ANQGSEA, per germline. The CDR3 DNA reads as TGCAGCGTTGAACCCGAAAGCTACAATGAGCAGTTCTTC. Translation: CSVEPESYNEQFF.

The CDR3 coding sequence is TGTGCCAGTAGTCGTCCAGGGTCCTACGAGCAGTACTTC. Translation: CASSRPGSYEQYF. The chain couples TRBV19 to TRBJ2-7; a possible D gene is TRBD1 (5 bases). V lost 5 bases to trimming and J lost 1 base, with 9 bases between them. CDR1 is LNHDA, CDR2 SQIVND, per germline (reference sequence). This CDR3 has 13 residues.

This sequence joins TRBV6-5 and TRBJ1-1, with a weak D call TRBD1 (5 bases). CDR1 and CDR2 (germline): MNHEY, SVGAGI. Trimming removed 3 bases from V and 4 bases from J, with 9 bases in between. The CDR3 length is 13 residues. The CDR3 bases are TGTGCCAGCAGTTATAGGAGGGGCACTGAAGCTTTCTTT. Translating it yields CASSYRRGTEAFF.

The chain carries TRBV10-1 and TRBJ2-3; D is possibly TRBD2 (5 bases). The V end was cut by 2 bases, the J end by 8 bases, with 14 bases between. Germline lookup yields CDR1 WNHNN and CDR2 SYGVQD (reference sequence). This CDR3 region has 14 residues. The CDR3 region is CASSEMFEGGTQYF. The CDR3 DNA follows: TGCGCCAGCAGTGAGATGTTTGAGGGTGGTACGCAGTATTTT.

This sequence joins TRBV5-6 and TRBJ2-7; 9 bases fit TRBD1. The CDR3 consists of 15 residues. CDR1 is SGHDT and CDR2 is YYEEEE in the germline V gene. The junction had 6 bases not matched to a gene; V was cut back by 0 bases and J by 5 bases. The CDR3 loop reads CASSLGGTGYHEQYF. In DNA form, the CDR3 reads TGTGCCAGCAGCTTGGGCGGGACAGGGTACCACGAGCAGTACTTC. Filled out from reference TRBV5-6 and TRBJ2-7, the complete variable domain reads DAGVTQSPTHLIKTRGQQVTLRCSPKSGHDTVSWYQQALGQGPQFIFQYYEEEERQRGNFPDRFSGHQFPNYSSELNVNALLLGDSALYLCASSLGGTGYHEQYFGPGTRLTVT.

Here the CDR3 reads CASSLLVITEAFF. The CDR3 DNA sequence: TGTGCCAGCAGCTTGCTTGTTATCACTGAAGCTTTCTTT. The chain combines TRBV5-6 with TRBJ1-1, with D uncertain. The CDR3 totals 13 residues. Germline V gene data show CDR1 as SGHDT and CDR2 as YYEEEE. Trimming removed 1 base from V and 4 bases from J, with 8 bases in between.

This sequence joins TRBV30 and TRBJ2-2; perhaps TRBD2 as D (5 bases). Trimming shortened V by 0 bases and J by 6 bases, and 14 bases separated the two germline ends. This CDR3 is 15 amino acids long. Per germline, CDR1 GTSNPN and CDR2 SVGIG (reference sequence). The CDR3 nucleotides are TGTGCCTGGAGTGTTAGGACTTTGAATCCCGGGGAGCTGTTTTTT. This encodes CAWSVRTLNPGELFF. The full variable domain, with the rest looked up from reference TRBV30 and TRBJ2-2, is SQTIHQWPATLVQPVGSPLSLECTVEGTSNPNLYWYRQAAGRGLQLLFYSVGIGQISSEVPQNLSASRPQDRQFILSSKKLLLSDSGFYLCAWSVRTLNPGELFFGEGSRLTVL.

The chain recombines TRBV9 with TRBJ2-5, with D perhaps TRBD2 (6 bases). The DNA end is a closer match to TRBJ2-7, so the J assignment may be wrong. The CDR3 spans 16 residues. Germline V gives CDR1 SGDLS, CDR2 YYNGEE. The CDR3 coding sequence is TGTGCCAGCAGCGCGAAGACTAGAGGGGTTGATTACGAGCAGTACTTC. Its translation is CASSAKTRGVDYEQYF.

This rearrangement joins TRBV6-1 to TRBJ2-2, with D tentatively TRBD1 (6 bases). Trimming removed 10 bases from V and 5 bases from J, with 20 bases in between. The CDR3 is 15 amino acids. Germline-derived CDR1 and CDR2 are MNHNS and SASEGT. CDR3: CATLRGPYWTGELFF. As DNA, the CDR3 is TGTGCCACTCTCAGGGGCCCTTACTGGACCGGGGAGCTGTTTTTT.

The V and J genes are TRBV28 and TRBJ2-7; perhaps TRBD2 as D (5 bases). Germline values: CDR1 MDHEN, CDR2 SYDVKM. Trimming pared 8 bases from V and 4 bases from J, leaving 21 bases between. This CDR3 has 15 residues. The CDR3 DNA reads TGTGCCAGCCTTCAGGTTCCCGGGAACCTATACGAGCAGTACTTC. This codes for CASLQVPGNLYEQYF. Combining the CDR3 with reference TRBV28 and TRBJ2-7 gives the whole variable domain DVKVTQSSRYLVKRTGEKVFLECVQDMDHENMFWYRQDPGLGLRLIYFSYDVKMKEKGDIPEGYSVSREKKERFSLILESASTNQTSMYLCASLQVPGNLYEQYFGPGTRLTVT.

The rearrangement uses TRBV5-5 and TRBJ2-7; weak D call: TRBD1 (5 bases). Germline-derived CDR1 and CDR2 are SGHKS and YYEKEE (reference sequence). V was clipped by 1 base and J by 4 bases, with 24 bases between them. The CDR3 sequence is 18 residues long. The CDR3 DNA is TGTGCCAGCAGCTTGTTGGTTGGGCAGGGCTTAGTGGGATACGAGCAGTACTTC. Its translation is CASSLLVGQGLVGYEQYF.

V usage is TRBV11-3 and J usage is TRBJ2-2; D is perhaps TRBD1 (6 bases). Germline lookup yields CDR1 SGHNT and CDR2 YENEEA. This CDR3 region has 16 residues. Trimming removed 0 bases at V and 5 bases at J, with 13 bases between. CDR3 protein: CASSLDQGSWTGELFF. The CDR3 DNA reads TGTGCCAGCAGCTTAGATCAGGGGTCTTGGACCGGGGAGCTGTTTTTT.

This clone was seen only a few times. The rearrangement uses TRBV6-5 and TRBJ1-1, with TRBD1 identical over 8 bases. This CDR3 spans 11 amino acids. Looked up from germline, CDR1 is MNHEY and CDR2 is SVGAGI. Trimming removed 2 bases from V and 10 bases from J; junction bases left unmatched: 0. This chain's CDR3 is CASSYGTGAFF. The CDR3 DNA is TGTGCCAGCAGTTACGGGACAGGAGCTTTCTTT.